This T cell receptor (beta chain) is drawn from a study of cytomegalovirus exposure and HLA in healthy donors. This PCR relied on a set of 60 Vbeta primers and 13 Jbeta primers. The method was immunoSEQ multiplex PCR; TCRdb's version includes in-frame clones alone and lacks a portion of them. The sample carries about 190,000 clones, 75% to 80% recorded once. V dropped 7 bases and J dropped 7 bases, with 16 bases sitting between them. The CDR3 is made up of 14 amino acids. The germline gives CDR1 MDHEN, CDR2 SYDVKM. This sequence was found in a woman aged 30 to 39 in good health and CMV-seropositive. Sequenced input: PBMCs. V is TRBV28 and J is TRBJ1-4, with a weak D call TRBD1 (5 bases). CDR3 in DNA: TGTGCCAGCATCGCTCAGGGAGGAGGTGAAAAACTGTTTTTT. The encoded protein is CASIAQGGGEKLFF. The complete variable domain, with remaining parts taken from reference TRBV28 and TRBJ1-4, reads DVKVTQSSRYLVKRTGEKVFLECVQDMDHENMFWYRQDPGLGLRLIYFSYDVKMKEKGDIPEGYSVSREKKERFSLILESASTNQTSMYLCASIAQGGGEKLFFGSGTQLSVL.